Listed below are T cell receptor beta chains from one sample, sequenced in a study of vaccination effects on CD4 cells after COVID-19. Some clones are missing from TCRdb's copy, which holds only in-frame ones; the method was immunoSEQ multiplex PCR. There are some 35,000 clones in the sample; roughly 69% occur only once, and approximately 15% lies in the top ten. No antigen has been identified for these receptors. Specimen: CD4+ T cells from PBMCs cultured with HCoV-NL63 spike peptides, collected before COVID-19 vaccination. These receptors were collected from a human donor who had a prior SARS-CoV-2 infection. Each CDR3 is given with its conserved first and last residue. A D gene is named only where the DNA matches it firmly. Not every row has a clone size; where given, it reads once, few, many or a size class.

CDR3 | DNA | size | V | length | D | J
CASCQTGSNYNEQFF | TGCGCCAGCTGCCAAACAGGGTCGAACTACAATGAGCAGTTCTTC | once | TRBV5-1 | 15 | NA | TRBJ2-1
CASSPRGGLWDRSYEQYF | TGTGCCAGCAGCCCCCGAGGGGGGTTGTGGGACAGATCCTACGAGCAGTACTTC | NA | TRBV7-2 | 18 | NA | TRBJ2-7
CASSLGRSPRNNEQFF | TGTGCCAGCAGTTTAGGAAGGTCTCCGAGGAACAATGAGCAGTTCTTC | NA | TRBV27 | 16 | NA | TRBJ2-1
CASSRLNTEAFF | TGTGCCAGCAGCCGTTTGAACACTGAAGCTTTCTTT | few | TRBV12-3/TRBV12-4 | 12 | NA | TRBJ1-1
CASQSGGAAQYF | TGTGCCAGCCAAAGCGGGGGAGCGGCCCAGTACTTC | NA | TRBV5-4 | 12 | TRBD2 | TRBJ2-5
CASSGPRWGTEAFF | TGTGCCAGCAGCGGCCCCCGATGGGGCACTGAAGCTTTCTTT | NA | TRBV7-9 | 14 | NA | TRBJ1-1
CASSQDIFREQYF | TGCGCCAGCAGCCAAGATATATTTCGGGAGCAGTACTTC | NA | TRBV4-3 | 13 | NA | TRBJ2-7
CASSAHGVSNTEAFF | TGTGCCAGCAGCGCACACGGGGTTAGCAACACTGAAGCTTTCTTT | once | TRBV9 | 15 | NA | TRBJ1-1
CASSASLTGGSYNEQFF | TGTGCCAGCAGCGCATCCCTCACAGGGGGCTCCTACAATGAGCAGTTCTTC | few | TRBV7-3 | 17 | TRBD1 | TRBJ2-1
CASSLGGPSINQPQHF | TGTGCCAGCAGCTTAGGAGGGCCGTCGATCAATCAGCCCCAGCATTTT | once | TRBV7-9 | 16 | NA | TRBJ1-5
CASGLPGETQYF | TGTGCTAGTGGTTTGCCAGGGGAGACCCAGTACTTC | NA | TRBV12-5 | 12 | NA | TRBJ2-5
CASSLEWGQDTLLSSLSGYTF | TGTGCCAGCAGCTTAGAGTGGGGACAGGACACCCTACTCTCGAGTCTTTCTGGCTACACCTTC | NA | TRBV13 | 21 | TRBD1 | TRBJ1-2
CASSLSFGGELFF | TGTGCCAGCAGTTTAAGTTTCGGGGGGGAGCTGTTTTTT | few | TRBV12-3/TRBV12-4 | 13 | NA | TRBJ2-2
CASSSTGTGHEQYF | TGTGCCAGCAGCTCTACCGGGACAGGCCACGAGCAGTACTTC | NA | TRBV7-3 | 14 | TRBD1 | TRBJ2-7
CASSHRQTEAFF | TGTGCCAGCAGCCATCGACAGACTGAAGCTTTCTTT | NA | TRBV3-1/TRBV3-2 | 12 | NA | TRBJ1-1
CASSLVREKLFF | TGTGCCAGCAGCTTGGTGAGGGAAAAACTGTTTTTT | NA | TRBV7-9 | 12 | NA | TRBJ1-4
CASSIGRDSPLHF | TGTGCCAGTAGTATAGGCAGGGATTCACCCCTCCACTTT | NA | TRBV19 | 13 | NA | TRBJ1-6
CASATEQGSGNTIYF | TGTGCCAGCGCCACTGAACAGGGCTCTGGAAACACCATATATTTT | NA | TRBV19 | 15 | NA | TRBJ1-3
CASSHRIGTGYLNYGYTF | TGTGCCAGCAGTCACCGGATAGGGACAGGATATTTGAACTATGGCTACACCTTC | NA | TRBV6-6 | 18 | TRBD1 | TRBJ1-2
CASSMDWGRSRNYGYTF | TGTGCCAGTAGTATGGACTGGGGGCGCTCCCGAAACTATGGCTACACCTTC | NA | TRBV19 | 17 | NA | TRBJ1-2
CASSPRTGGWNEQFF | TGTGCCAGCAGCCCTAGGACAGGGGGTTGGAATGAGCAGTTCTTC | NA | TRBV3-1/TRBV3-2 | 15 | TRBD1 | TRBJ2-1
CASSSSDRVYEQYF | TGTGCCAGCAGTTCCTCCGACAGGGTCTACGAGCAGTACTTC | few | TRBV6-5 | 14 | TRBD1 | TRBJ2-7
CASSPRDNADNYGYTF | TGTGCCAGCTCACCGCGGGACAACGCCGATAACTATGGCTACACCTTC | NA | TRBV18 | 16 | NA | TRBJ1-2
CASSTSTERSYEQYF | TGCGCCAGCAGCACCTCGACAGAACGCTCCTACGAGCAGTACTTC | NA | TRBV5-1 | 15 | NA | TRBJ2-7